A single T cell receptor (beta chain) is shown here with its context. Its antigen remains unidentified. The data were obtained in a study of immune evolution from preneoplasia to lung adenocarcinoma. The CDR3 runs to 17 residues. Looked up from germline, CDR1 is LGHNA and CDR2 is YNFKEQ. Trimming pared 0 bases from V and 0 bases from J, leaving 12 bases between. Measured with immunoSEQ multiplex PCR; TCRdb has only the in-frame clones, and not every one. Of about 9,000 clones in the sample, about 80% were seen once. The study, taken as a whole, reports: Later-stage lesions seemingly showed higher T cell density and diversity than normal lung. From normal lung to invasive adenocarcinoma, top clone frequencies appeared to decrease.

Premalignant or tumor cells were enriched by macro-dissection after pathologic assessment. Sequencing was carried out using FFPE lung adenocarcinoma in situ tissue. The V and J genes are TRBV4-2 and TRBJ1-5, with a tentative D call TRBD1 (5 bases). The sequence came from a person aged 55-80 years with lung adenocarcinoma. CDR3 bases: TGTGCCAGCAGCCAAGATCTGCCAGGGATTAGCAATCAGCCCCAGCATTTT. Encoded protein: CASSQDLPGISNQPQHF.